The present T cell receptor beta chain was sequenced within a study of CD8 T cells in Susac syndrome. This CDR3 is built from 17 residues. V trimming: 3 bases; J trimming: 5 bases; junction bases outside the gene matches: 10. Germline V lookup: CDR1 SGDLS, CDR2 YYNGEE. Note on this clonotype: The target antigen is unknown.

Regarding the study as a whole: An acknowledgment was made by the study that its TCR sequencing and HLA analysis involved relatively few individuals.

cDNA came from about 0.5 to 1 ug RNA primed by random hexamers. One entry per CDR3 protein results from TCRdb running MiXCR on the immunoSEQ multiplex PCR reads. The profile shows around 300,000 distinct CDR3 sequences, around 91% of them singletons. The multiple sclerosis controls were treatment-naive patients affected by stable or active relapsing-remitting disease. Sequenced input: CD8+ T cells from PBMCs. This TCR was sampled from a human donor with multiple sclerosis. V gene TRBV9 combines with J gene TRBJ2-1; 11 bases align to TRBD2. CDR3 coding DNA: TGTGCCAGCAGCGATCCTTCTAGCGGGAGGACGAACAATGAGCAGTTCTTC. Translating it yields CASSDPSSGRTNNEQFF.